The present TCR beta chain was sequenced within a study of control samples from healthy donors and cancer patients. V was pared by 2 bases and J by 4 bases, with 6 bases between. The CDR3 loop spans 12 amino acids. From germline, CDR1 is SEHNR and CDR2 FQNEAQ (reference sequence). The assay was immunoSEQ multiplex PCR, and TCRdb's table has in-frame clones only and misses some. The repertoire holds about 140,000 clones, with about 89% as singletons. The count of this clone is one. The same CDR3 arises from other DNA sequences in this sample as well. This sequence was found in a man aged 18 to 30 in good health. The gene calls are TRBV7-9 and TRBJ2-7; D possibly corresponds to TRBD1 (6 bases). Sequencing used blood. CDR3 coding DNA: TGTGCCAGCAGCTTACAGGGGTACGAGCAGTACTTC. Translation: CASSLQGYEQYF.